This T cell receptor (beta chain) was documented in a study of low-dose radiotherapy and immunotherapy resistance in tumors. On the study more broadly: Those assigned to Cohort 2 were treated with 1 Gy per fraction every two weeks (13 Gy in total over 26 weeks).

Every donor was treated with nivolumab, ipilimumab, aspirin, low-dose cyclophosphamide and also low-dose radiotherapy. Priming of first-strand cDNA relied on TRAV- and TRBV-specific primers (covering alpha and beta chains). Over roughly 20 PCR cycles, TCRs were amplified from a constant-region primer and V-primer adapter. TCRdb re-called the reads through MiXCR, storing one row per CDR3 protein. The sample holds roughly 15,000 distinct CDR3 sequences, more than 65% seen once. The sequence was obtained from a human donor with advanced metastatic prostate, ovarian, gallbladder or colorectal cancer (not recorded which). This table probably holds off-target reads from a library built for another chain.

The CDR3: CASSLDRDRNEKLFF. In DNA, the CDR3 is TGTGCCAGCAGCTTAGACCGGGACCGGAATGAAAAACTGTTTTTT. The V and J genes are TRBV7-9 and TRBJ1-4; tentative D call: TRBD1 (5 bases). Deletions cut 1 base from V and 5 bases from J, with 11 bases between. Per the germline V gene, CDR1 is SEHNR and CDR2 is FQNEAQ (reference sequence). The CDR3 extends over 15 amino acids. The whole variable domain, filled in from reference TRBV7-9 and TRBJ1-4, reads DTGVSQNPRHKITKRGQNVTFRCDPISEHNRLYWYRQTLGQGPEFLTYFQNEAQLEKSRLLSDRFSAERPKGSFSTLEIQRTEQGDSAMYLCASSLDRDRNEKLFFGSGTQLSVL.